The 14 T cell receptor beta chains listed next were all sequenced from one sample in a study of T cells in Graves' hyperthyroidism and ophthalmopathy. It was RNA transcripts that yielded the amplified TCR beta CDR3 regions. The TCR CDR3 was amplified in a first-round RT-PCR using the HTBI primer set. TCRdb called the multiplex PCR reads again in MiXCR, with one record for every CDR3 protein. The sample carries approximately 400,000 distinct CDR3 sequences, roughly 13% recorded once. Sequencing was carried out using blood. The source of these receptors is a man in his forties or fifties with Graves' ophthalmopathy.

CDR3 in amino acids: CASSLGHGGAGYEQYF. The CDR3 region has the DNA TGTGCCAGCAGCTTGGGGCATGGGGGAGCGGGCTACGAGCAGTACTTC. This chain uses TRBV5-8 with TRBJ2-7; D might be TRBD2 (6 bases). The CDR3 is 16 residues long. V was pared by 0 bases and J by 3 bases, with 16 bases between. Germline values: CDR1 SGHTS, CDR2 YDEGEE.

V is TRBV6-9 and J is TRBJ2-4, with 12 nucleotides matching TRBD2. V lost 6 bases to trimming and J lost 0 bases; unmatched junction nucleotides: 3. This CDR3 contains 16 residues. Per germline, CDR1 MNHGY and CDR2 SVAAGI. The DNA of the CDR3 is TGTGCCAGCAGGGGACTAGCGGGTCTAGCCAAAAACATTCAGTACTTC. It specifies CASRGLAGLAKNIQYF.

V usage is TRBV24-1 and J usage is TRBJ1-1, with D perhaps matching TRBD1 (5 bases). Germline V CDR1 and CDR2: KGHDR, SFDVKD. The CDR3 runs to 12 residues. Trimming pared 4 bases from V and 6 bases from J, leaving 8 bases between. CDR3 residues: CATSDTGSEAFF. The CDR3 bases are TGTGCCACCAGTGACACAGGTTCTGAAGCTTTCTTT.

This clonotype was seen ten or more times. The J gene is TRBJ2-7, the V gene TRBV30; D gene ambiguous. In germline, CDR1 is GTSNPN, CDR2 SVGIG (reference sequence). Deletions cut 3 bases from V and 3 bases from J, with 9 bases between. CDR3 size: 12 residues. CDR3 residues: CAWRGRNYEQYF. The CDR3 coding sequence is TGTGCCTGGAGGGGCAGAAACTACGAGCAGTACTTC.

This clonotype occurred many times. The chain has TRBV19 and TRBJ1-1, with 7 positions matching TRBD1. The germline CDR1 and CDR2 sequences are LNHDA and SQIVND (reference sequence). The CDR3 has 16 residues. The J segment lost 0 bases and the V segment lost 3 bases, leaving 7 bases of the junction unmatched. Here the CDR3 reads CASSMSTGFMNTEAFF. The CDR3 coding sequence is TGTGCCAGTAGTATGTCGACAGGGTTTATGAACACTGAAGCTTTCTTT.

At least ten counts were recorded for this clonotype. This chain uses TRBV20-1 with TRBJ2-3; 9 nucleotides match TRBD1. Germline V gene data show CDR1 as DFQATT and CDR2 as SNEGSKA (reference sequence). The CDR3 has 15 amino acids. The V segment lost 6 bases and the J segment 6 bases; nucleotides outside the gene matches: 13. As DNA, the CDR3 is TGCAGTGCGCGACCGTGGACAGGGGTCGCGGATACGCAGTATTTT. Its translation: CSARPWTGVADTQYF.

This clonotype was seen many times. An end of the junction differs from the germline gene, which may be a read error. This sequence joins TRBV20-1 and TRBJ2-1; 10 bases line up with TRBD2. Germline V lookup: CDR1 DFQATT, CDR2 SNEGSKA (reference sequence). This CDR3 has 12 residues. The CDR3 sequence: CRASGSQGEQFF. The CDR3 DNA follows: TGCAGAGCTAGCGGGAGTCAGGGTGAGCAGTTCTTC.

At least ten counts were recorded for this clonotype. The chain has TRBV11-2 and TRBJ2-1; possible D gene TRBD1, 6 bases. CDR3 length: 15 residues. Trimming cost V 0 bases and J 7 bases, with 13 bases left between them. Germline CDR1 reads SGHAT; CDR2 reads FQNNGV. The CDR3 loop is CASSLEGARGNEQFF. CDR3 sequence (DNA): TGTGCCAGCAGCTTAGAGGGGGCGAGGGGGAATGAGCAGTTCTTC.

This clonotype was counted once. The chain has TRBV27 and TRBJ1-5; no clear D. Germline assignment: CDR1 MNHEY and CDR2 SMNVEV (reference sequence). Trimming took 6 bases from V and 3 from J, leaving 15 bases between them. The CDR3 totals 15 residues. Written as DNA, the CDR3 is TGTGCCAGCAGCGCGCAAGGAGCCCCCAATCAGCCCCAGCATTTT. This encodes CASSAQGAPNQPQHF.

There are a few counts of this clonotype. The chain is built from TRBV7-8 and TRBJ2-7; D might be TRBD1 (7 bases). The V gene's germline CDR1 is SGHVS and CDR2 FQNEAQ. Trimming cost V 5 bases and J 6 bases, with 26 bases left between them. CDR3 size: 17 residues. In DNA form, the CDR3 reads TGTGCCAGCAGCCCCGAGGGGGCCTCTAGCGCCCGTCGCGAGCAGTACTTC. The encoded protein is CASSPEGASSARREQYF.

This chain uses TRBV12-3 or TRBV12-4 with TRBJ1-2, with a weak D call TRBD1 (5 bases). V was pared by 1 base and J by 4 bases, with 13 bases between. The CDR3 extends over 15 amino acids. The CDR3 loop is CASSLGGDLSYGYTF. CDR3 in DNA: TGTGCCAGCAGTTTAGGGGGGGACCTGTCCTATGGCTACACCTTC.

This rearrangement joins TRBV5-5 to TRBJ2-2; no firm D call. V dropped 7 bases and J dropped 3 bases, with 10 bases sitting between them. The CDR3 sequence is 13 residues long. CDR1 is SGHKS and CDR2 is YYEKEE in the germline V gene (reference sequence). The CDR3 region has the DNA TGTGCCAGCGGCGATGGTTACACCGGGGAGCTGTTTTTT. It codes for CASGDGYTGELFF. The full variable domain, with the rest looked up from reference TRBV5-5 and TRBJ2-2, is DAGVTQSPTHLIKTRGQQVTLRCSPISGHKSVSWYQQVLGQGPQFIFQYYEKEERGRGNFPDRFSARQFPNYSSELNVNALLLGDSALYLCASGDGYTGELFFGEGSRLTVL.

This clonotype was counted a few times. The chain couples TRBV15 to TRBJ1-1; D is perhaps TRBD1 (5 bases). This CDR3 region has 14 residues. V lost 0 bases to trimming and J lost 6 bases, with 11 bases between them. Germline V lookup: CDR1 LNHNV, CDR2 YYDKDF (reference sequence). Here the CDR3 DNA reads TGTGCCACCAGCAGAGACAGGGTGGTCCCTGAAGCTTTCTTT. As protein: CATSRDRVVPEAFF.

The chain links TRBV6-2 or TRBV6-3 to TRBJ2-3; 8 bases agree with TRBD2. V gave up 5 bases and J gave up 1 base; unmatched junction bases: 5. CDR1 MNHEY and CDR2 SVGEGT come from the germline V gene. The CDR3 spans 15 residues. CDR3 sequence reads: CASSGSSGRTDTQYF. The CDR3 region has the DNA TGTGCCAGCAGTGGCTCTAGCGGGCGCACAGATACGCAGTATTTT.